Sequencing of this TCR beta chain was carried out in a study of OX40 agonist ivuxolimab in advanced cancers. Produced via immunoSEQ multiplex PCR; TCRdb's table is partial and in-frame only. The sample has 20,000 to 25,000 clones, around nine tenths seen once. This sequence originates from an adult with an advanced solid tumor such as melanoma, head and neck, liver or kidney cancer. The sample consisted of CD4+ or CD8+ T cells sorted from blood, taken in a trial of the OX40 agonist ivuxolimab.

CDR3 region: CASREIRQTEETQYF. The CDR3, as DNA: TGTGCCAGCAGAGAGATTAGGCAGACCGAAGAGACCCAGTACTTC. The chain carries TRBV6-5 and TRBJ2-5, with D unresolved. Deletions cut 6 bases from V and 3 bases from J, with 17 bases between. The germline CDR1 and CDR2 sequences are MNHEY and SVGAGI. This CDR3 spans 15 amino acids.